A selection of T cell receptor beta chains follows, all from one sample in a study of blood T cell repertoires in COVID-19. The assay was immunoSEQ multiplex PCR, and TCRdb's table has in-frame clones only and misses some. The table records 180,000 or so clones, about 80% of them present only once. The sequenced material came from PBMCs or T cells enriched from blood (not recorded which). The receptor set was obtained from a man over 45 who had recovered from COVID-19. The CDR3 runs from the conserved cysteine through the conserved F or W. The order of the fields is clone size, D gene, V gene, J gene, CDR3 length, CDR3 protein, CDR3 DNA. The D gene is left open where the match is weak. The size field is filled for only some rows; it gives once, few, many or a size class.

>few|TRBD1|TRBV13|TRBJ2-1|16
CASSFQGQGVYNEQFF
TGTGCCAGCAGCTTCCAGGGACAGGGGGTATACAATGAGCAGTTCTTC
>NA|NA|TRBV7-9|TRBJ2-1|12
CASTSRGFEQFF
TGTGCCAGCACCTCCCGGGGTTTCGAGCAGTTCTTC
>NA|NA|TRBV27|TRBJ1-5|12
CASTRAYQPQHF
TGTGCCAGTACTAGGGCGTACCAGCCCCAGCATTTT
>many|NA|TRBV6-5|TRBJ1-1|15
CASNRGRGPNTEAFF
TGTGCCAGCAATCGAGGGAGAGGCCCGAACACTGAAGCTTTCTTT
>NA|NA|TRBV6-4|TRBJ1-6|13
CASRLRDFSPLHF
TGTGCCAGCAGACTCCGGGACTTTTCACCCCTCCACTTT
>NA|NA|TRBV7-8|TRBJ1-5|14
CASSLEAGLGPQHF
TGTGCCAGCAGCTTAGAGGCGGGACTCGGGCCCCAGCATTTT
>NA|TRBD1|TRBV28|TRBJ1-4|15
CASSLEGAPNEKLFF
TGTGCCAGCAGTTTGGAGGGGGCCCCCAATGAAAAACTGTTTTTT
>NA|NA|TRBV24-1|TRBJ1-3|17
CATSDLSGRNSGNTIYF
TGTGCCACCAGTGATTTGTCTGGCAGGAACTCTGGAAACACCATATATTTT
>NA|TRBD2|TRBV7-9|TRBJ2-3|14
CASSPTSEEDTQYF
TGTGCCAGCAGTCCGACTAGCGAAGAAGATACGCAGTATTTT
>NA|NA|TRBV24-1|TRBJ1-1|13
CATSDYDRTEAFF
TGTGCCACCAGTGACTACGACAGGACTGAAGCTTTCTTT
>NA|TRBD1|TRBV3-1/TRBV3-2|TRBJ2-7|15
CASSQDRDRVYEQYF
TGTGCCAGCAGCCAAGATCGGGACAGGGTCTACGAGCAGTACTTC
>NA|NA|TRBV7-3|TRBJ2-2|15
CASSLDTANTGELFF
TGTGCCAGCAGCCTGGACACGGCGAACACCGGGGAGCTGTTTTTT
>NA|TRBD2|TRBV25-1|TRBJ2-5|16
CASSEKIAGVGETQYF
TGTGCCAGCAGTGAAAAAATAGCGGGAGTAGGGGAGACCCAGTACTTC
>NA|NA|TRBV5-1|TRBJ1-4|15
CASSLEGGSSEKLFF
TGCGCCAGCAGCTTGGAGGGGGGGTCGAGTGAAAAACTGTTTTTT
>NA|NA|TRBV25-1|TRBJ1-2|17
CASSGGAGALSNYGYTF
TGTGCCAGCAGTGGCGGCGCAGGGGCTCTTTCTAACTATGGCTACACCTTC
>NA|TRBD1|TRBV27|TRBJ1-5|14
CASSAGTGGQPQHF
TGTGCCAGCAGTGCCGGAACAGGGGGGCAGCCCCAGCATTTT
>NA|NA|TRBV7-2|TRBJ1-6|14
CASSLIVENSPLHF
TGTGCCAGCAGCTTGATTGTGGAGAATTCACCCCTCCACTTT
>NA|TRBD2|TRBV5-5|TRBJ2-1|13
CASSSGLYNEQFF
TGTGCCAGCAGCTCGGGACTATACAATGAGCAGTTCTTC
>NA|NA|TRBV27|TRBJ2-5|13
CASSHRYQETQYF
TGTGCCAGCAGTCACAGGTACCAAGAGACCCAGTACTTC
>NA|TRBD1|TRBV5-4|TRBJ1-3|15
CASREGTGSGNTIYF
TGTGCCAGCAGGGAAGGGACAGGCTCTGGAAACACCATATATTTT
>few|TRBD2|TRBV14|TRBJ2-7|16
CASSQYSGSRLTEQYF
TGTGCCAGCAGCCAATATAGCGGGAGTCGTTTAACCGAGCAGTACTTC
>NA|NA|TRBV4-1|TRBJ2-7|15
CASSQRERRVGEQYF
TGCGCCAGCAGCCAGAGGGAAAGGAGGGTAGGCGAGCAGTACTTC
>NA|TRBD1|TRBV5-8|TRBJ2-1|15
CASSLGQGAINEQFF
TGTGCCAGCAGCTTGGGACAGGGGGCCATCAATGAGCAGTTCTTC
>NA|TRBD1|TRBV30|TRBJ1-1|13
CAWSGGTGEEAFF
TGTGCCTGGAGTGGCGGGACAGGGGAGGAGGCTTTCTTT
>once|NA|TRBV9|TRBJ1-2|14
CASSVGGQGGGYTF
TGTGCCAGCAGCGTTGGTGGGCAGGGTGGCGGCTACACCTTC
>NA|TRBD2|TRBV19|TRBJ2-7|13
CASRGAGAGEQYF
TGTGCCAGTAGAGGTGCGGGAGCGGGCGAGCAGTACTTC
>NA|NA|TRBV3-1/TRBV3-2|TRBJ2-2|15
CASSRGGAYTGELFF
TGTGCCAGCAGCCGAGGGGGGGCATACACCGGGGAGCTGTTTTTT
>NA|TRBD2|TRBV5-1|TRBJ2-2|17
CASSLELAGGRTGELFF
TGCGCCAGCAGCTTGGAACTAGCGGGAGGGCGGACCGGGGAGCTGTTTTTT
>NA|TRBD1|TRBV29-1|TRBJ2-6|18
CSVEKLGQGLPGANVLTF
TGCAGCGTTGAAAAATTAGGACAGGGGCTCCCTGGGGCCAACGTCCTGACTTTC
>once|TRBD1|TRBV2|TRBJ2-7|15
CASSEAAGGSYEQYF
TGTGCCAGCAGTGAAGCGGCAGGGGGCTCCTACGAGCAGTACTTC
>NA|NA|TRBV19|TRBJ1-2|15
CASSISRAANYGYTF
TGTGCCAGTAGTATATCGAGGGCTGCTAACTATGGCTACACCTTC
>NA|TRBD2|TRBV7-6|TRBJ2-1|16
CASSLDVAGGHNEQFF
TGTGCCAGCAGCTTAGATGTAGCGGGGGGGCACAATGAGCAGTTCTTC
>NA|NA|TRBV6-2/TRBV6-3|TRBJ1-6|14
CASSYQGFWSPLHF
TGTGCCAGCAGTTACCAGGGTTTCTGGTCACCCCTCCACTTT
>NA|TRBD2|TRBV6-5|TRBJ2-5|14
CASSPGGRQETQYF
TGTGCCAGCAGTCCGGGGGGAAGACAAGAGACCCAGTACTTC
>once|TRBD1|TRBV6-5|TRBJ1-2|12
CASTRQGYGYTF
TGTGCCAGCACCCGACAGGGTTATGGCTACACCTTC
>NA|TRBD1|TRBV5-1|TRBJ2-7|13
CASRRDRAYEQYF
TGCGCCAGCCGACGGGACAGAGCCTACGAGCAGTACTTC
>NA|TRBD1|TRBV18|TRBJ1-2|14
CASSTAGGNYGYTF
TGTGCCAGCTCAACTGCAGGGGGTAACTATGGCTACACCTTC
>NA|TRBD1|TRBV7-9|TRBJ2-2|15
CASSPPGQGVGELFF
TGTGCCAGCAGCCCACCGGGACAGGGGGTCGGGGAGCTGTTTTTT
>NA|NA|TRBV28|TRBJ1-5|16
CASSRGDRRTNQPQHF
TGTGCCAGCAGTCGGGGCGACAGGCGTACCAATCAGCCCCAGCATTTT
>once|NA|TRBV24-1|TRBJ1-5|15
CATSDRTVSNQPQHF
TGTGCCACCAGTGATCGGACAGTTAGCAATCAGCCCCAGCATTTT
>NA|NA|TRBV19|TRBJ2-1|14
CASSDWSSYNEQFF
TGTGCCAGTAGCGATTGGAGCTCCTACAATGAGCAGTTCTTC
>NA|NA|TRBV11-2|TRBJ1-2|13
CASSYSQGDGYTF
TGTGCCAGCAGCTACTCACAGGGTGACGGCTACACCTTC
>NA|NA|TRBV7-2|TRBJ2-7|15
CASSLAPGHPYEQYF
TGTGCCAGCAGCTTAGCGCCGGGACACCCCTACGAGCAGTACTTC
>NA|TRBD2|TRBV5-1|TRBJ2-3|14
CASSLVAGVDTQYF
TGCGCCAGCAGCTTGGTAGCGGGAGTCGATACGCAGTATTTT
>NA|NA|TRBV3-1/TRBV3-2|TRBJ2-7|18
CASSQDFLQRSPVHEQYF
TGTGCCAGCAGCCAAGATTTCCTCCAGCGCTCCCCTGTCCACGAGCAGTACTTC
>NA|TRBD2|TRBV5-4|TRBJ2-4|17
CASSFGTSGLAKNIQYF
TGTGCCAGCAGCTTCGGGACTAGCGGCTTAGCCAAAAACATTCAGTACTTC
>NA|NA|TRBV7-9|TRBJ2-5|16
CASSPAGLNIGETQYF
TGTGCCAGCAGCCCCGCGGGGCTGAACATAGGGGAGACCCAGTACTTC
>few|NA|TRBV28|TRBJ2-7|14
CASSTRTFTYEQYF
TGTGCCAGCAGTACTCGGACATTTACCTACGAGCAGTACTTC
>NA|NA|TRBV15|TRBJ2-2|15
CATTLRQQGTGELFF
TGTGCCACCACACTACGACAACAGGGCACCGGGGAGCTGTTTTTT
>medium-sized|TRBD1|TRBV4-1|TRBJ2-7|14
CASSQVPTGGEQYF
TGCGCCAGCAGCCAAGTGCCGACAGGGGGCGAGCAGTACTTC
>NA|NA|TRBV10-3|TRBJ1-1|16
CAISESGSGQNTEAFF
TGTGCCATCAGTGAGTCAGGTTCGGGACAGAACACTGAAGCTTTCTTT
>NA|TRBD1|TRBV6-5|TRBJ1-5|13
CASRGTGVQPQHF
TGTGCCAGCAGAGGGACAGGGGTACAGCCCCAGCATTTT